These 13 T cell receptor beta chains originate from one sample sequenced in a study of shared clonotypes between healthy human individuals (dated by TCRdb to 2018 to 2020). The protocol used for the library was the immunoSEQ multiplex PCR assay. Not all clones reach the TCRdb copy of this immuneACCESS table, which keeps in-frame sequences only. Checked studies attribute under half of the gap to unresolved V genes and leave the rest unexplained. This sample comprises over a million clones, 65% to 80% of them detected only once. The ten largest make up roughly 1.4% of the sample. Sequenced: memory CD4+ T cells sorted from blood. The cell subset or site label, as the study defines it: CD45RA-negative fraction. The receptors derive from a man aged 18 to 29 in good health.

The count of this clone is one. This rearrangement joins TRBV5-8 to TRBJ2-1; TRBD2 matches at 7 bases. CDR3 length: 18 amino acids. CDR1 is SGHTS, CDR2 YDEGEE, per germline. V dropped 1 base and J dropped 3; count of bases not matched to a gene: 13. The CDR3 region is CASSLFSSGSLIYNEQFF. CDR3 bases: TGTGCCAGCAGCTTGTTTTCTAGCGGCAGCCTAATCTACAATGAGCAGTTCTTC.

V gene TRBV5-6 combines with J gene TRBJ2-7; 8 nucleotides match TRBD1. CDR3 length: 13 residues. Germline V gene data show CDR1 as SGHDT and CDR2 as YYEEEE. J lost 7 bases, V lost 4 bases, and 7 bases had no gene match. CDR3 sequence: CASSLDRAGEQYF. The DNA for the CDR3 is TGTGCCAGCAGCCTGGACAGGGCGGGGGAGCAGTACTTC.

This chain links TRBV6-1 with TRBJ1-2; TRBD1 might be the D (5 bases). V lost 1 base, J lost 11 bases, and 14 bases lay in between. The germline gives CDR1 MNHNS, CDR2 SASEGT. The CDR3 runs 13 residues. The CDR3 DNA reads TGTGCCAGCAGTGAAGTCGGGACCTTACTTTACACCTTC. Translating it yields CASSEVGTLLYTF.

This clone was seen many times. The chain couples TRBV10-3 to TRBJ2-7; D is ambiguous. The CDR3 contains 14 residues. Germline V gene lookup returns CDR1 ENHRY and CDR2 SYGVKD. V was shortened by 8 bases and J by 6 bases, with 20 bases between the two germline ends. The CDR3 DNA reads as TGTGCCATCGGTTTGGGTGGGATTGGTGGCGAGCAGTACTTC. Residues: CAIGLGGIGGEQYF.

The chain couples TRBV7-2 to TRBJ1-6; D perhaps matches TRBD1 (5 bases). The germline gives CDR1 SGHTA, CDR2 FQGNSA. The CDR3 extends over 13 amino acids. V lost 7 bases and J 9 bases, leaving 13 bases between the germline ends. The CDR3 is CASTLVGGSPLHF. The CDR3 coding sequence is TGTGCCAGCACCCTAGTGGGGGGTTCACCCCTCCACTTT. Together with reference TRBV7-2 and TRBJ1-6, the CDR3 gives the full variable domain: GAGVSQSPSNKVTEKGKDVELRCDPISGHTALYWYRQSLGQGLEFLIYFQGNSAPDKSGLPSDRFSAERTGGSVSTLTIQRTQQEDSAVYLCASTLVGGSPLHFGNGTRLTVT.

The chain links TRBV6-6 to TRBJ2-1; TRBD2 might be the D (6 bases). V gave up 7 bases and J gave up 2 bases, with 9 bases separating them. Germline lookup yields CDR1 MNHNY and CDR2 SVGAGI (reference sequence). The CDR3 contains 13 residues. The CDR3 DNA reads as TGTGCCAGCAAAGGGGAGGCCTACAATGAGCAGTTCTTC. Translating it yields CASKGEAYNEQFF.

This clone was seen more than once but under ten times. Compared with germline, one end of the junction differs, possibly owing to a read error. The chain uses TRBV7-2 and TRBJ2-1; TRBD2 agrees at 10 bases. Germline CDR1 is SGHTA and CDR2 is FQGNSA. The CDR3 length is 16 residues. In DNA, the CDR3 is TGTGCCAGCAGCCTAGCCGGGACTAGCGCGAAAAATGAGCAGTTCTTC. It encodes CASSLAGTSAKNEQFF.

The gene calls are TRBV7-8 and TRBJ2-7, with a possible D match to TRBD2 (5 bases). Trimming left V 5 bases short and J 1 base short, with 12 bases between. From germline, CDR1 is SGHVS and CDR2 FQNEAQ. The CDR3 has 14 residues. The CDR3 DNA follows: TGTGCCAGCAGCCCGATAGCGCCTTCCTACGAGCAGTACTTC. This gives the protein CASSPIAPSYEQYF. Supplemented by reference TRBV7-8 and TRBJ2-7, the full variable domain reads GAGVSQSPRYKVAKRGQDVALRCDPISGHVSLFWYQQALGQGPEFLTYFQNEAQLDKSGLPSDRFFAERPEGSVSTLKIQRTQQEDSAVYLCASSPIAPSYEQYFGPGTRLTVT.

Remarks on this clone: The sample contains more than one DNA sequence encoding this CDR3. Here the CDR3 reads CASSSGQGVSPLHF. CDR3 bases: TGTGCCAGCAGCTCCGGACAGGGGGTCTCACCCCTCCACTTT. The genes are TRBV11-2 and TRBJ1-6; TRBD1 agrees at 10 bases. The CDR3 has 14 residues. Unmatched junction bases numbered 4, after V lost 4 bases and J lost 10 bases. The V gene's germline CDR1 is SGHAT and CDR2 FQNNGV.

The CDR3 region has the DNA TGTGCCAGCAGTGCCGGGACAGGAAGATTCTACGAGCAGTACTTC. Translation gives CASSAGTGRFYEQYF. V usage is TRBV2 and J usage is TRBJ2-7, with 8 bases that match TRBD1. CDR1 SNHLY and CDR2 FYNNEI come from the germline V gene. V lost 4 bases, J lost 3 bases, and 8 bases stayed unmatched. The CDR3 covers 15 residues.

This sequence joins TRBV18 and TRBJ2-2; maybe TRBD1 (6 bases). The CDR3 length is 15 residues. Trimming pared 4 bases from V and 6 bases from J, leaving 15 bases between. The germline gives CDR1 KGHSH, CDR2 LQKENI. In DNA, the CDR3 is TGTGCCAGCTCACAGACCGGGACAAAGGCCGGGGAGCTGTTTTTT. As protein: CASSQTGTKAGELFF.

The rearrangement uses TRBV7-2 and TRBJ1-4; D is unresolved. V was trimmed by 2 bases and J by 5 bases, leaving 12 bases between them. Germline V gives CDR1 SGHTA, CDR2 FQGNSA. The CDR3 totals 15 residues. The CDR3 region has the DNA TGTGCCAGCAGCTTAAGTCAGTCTTTCAATGAAAAACTGTTTTTT. Protein: CASSLSQSFNEKLFF.

The CDR3 DNA reads TGTGCCAGCAGCCTCAGCGGGGCGGACGAGCAGTACTTC. This sequence encodes CASSLSGADEQYF. This chain links TRBV9 with TRBJ2-7; 7 bases align to TRBD2. The CDR3 has 13 amino acids. J was trimmed by 5 bases and V by 4 bases; bases with no gene match: 6. CDR1 SGDLS and CDR2 YYNGEE come from the germline V gene. Filled out from reference TRBV9 and TRBJ2-7, the complete variable domain reads DSGVTQTPKHLITATGQRVTLRCSPRSGDLSVYWYQQSLDQGLQFLIQYYNGEERAKGNILERFSAQQFPDLHSELNLSSLELGDSALYFCASSLSGADEQYFGPGTRLTVT.